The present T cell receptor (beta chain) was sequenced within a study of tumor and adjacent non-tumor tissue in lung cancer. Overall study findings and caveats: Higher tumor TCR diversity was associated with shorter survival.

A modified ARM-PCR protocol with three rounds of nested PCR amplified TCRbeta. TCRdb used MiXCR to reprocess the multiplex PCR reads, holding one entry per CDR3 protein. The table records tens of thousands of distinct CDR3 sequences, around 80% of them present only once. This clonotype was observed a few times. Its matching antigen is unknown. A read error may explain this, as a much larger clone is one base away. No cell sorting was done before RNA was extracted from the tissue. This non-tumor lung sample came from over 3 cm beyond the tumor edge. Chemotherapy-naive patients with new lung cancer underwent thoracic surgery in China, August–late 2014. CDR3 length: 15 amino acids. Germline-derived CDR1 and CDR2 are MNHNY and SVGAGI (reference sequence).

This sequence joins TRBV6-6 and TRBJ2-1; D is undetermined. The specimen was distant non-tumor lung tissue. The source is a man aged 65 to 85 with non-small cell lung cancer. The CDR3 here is CASGYSKISYNEQFF. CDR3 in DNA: TGTGCCAGCGGTTACTCGAAGATCTCCTACAATGAGCAGTTCTTC.